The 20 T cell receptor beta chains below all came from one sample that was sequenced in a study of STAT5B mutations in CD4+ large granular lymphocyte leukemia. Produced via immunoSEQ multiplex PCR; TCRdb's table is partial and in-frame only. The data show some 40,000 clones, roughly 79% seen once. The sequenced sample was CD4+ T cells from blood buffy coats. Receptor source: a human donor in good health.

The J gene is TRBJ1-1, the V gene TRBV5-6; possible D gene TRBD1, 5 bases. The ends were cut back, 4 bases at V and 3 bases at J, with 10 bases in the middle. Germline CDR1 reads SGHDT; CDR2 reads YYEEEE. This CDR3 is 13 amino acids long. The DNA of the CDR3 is TGTGCCAGCAGCCCACAGGTGGACACTGAAGCTTTCTTT. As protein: CASSPQVDTEAFF.

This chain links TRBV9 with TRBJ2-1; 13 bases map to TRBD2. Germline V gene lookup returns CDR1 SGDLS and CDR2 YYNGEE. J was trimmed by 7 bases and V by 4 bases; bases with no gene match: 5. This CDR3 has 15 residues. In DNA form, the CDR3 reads TGTGCCAGCAGCCCCGAACTAGCGGGAGGGAATGAGCAGTTCTTC. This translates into CASSPELAGGNEQFF.

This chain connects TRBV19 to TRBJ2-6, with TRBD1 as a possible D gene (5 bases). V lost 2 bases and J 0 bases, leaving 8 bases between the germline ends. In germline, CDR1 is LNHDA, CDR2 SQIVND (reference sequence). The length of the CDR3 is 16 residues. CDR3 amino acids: CASSISRGSGANVLTF. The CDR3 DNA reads TGTGCCAGTAGTATAAGTAGGGGCTCTGGGGCCAACGTCCTGACTTTC.

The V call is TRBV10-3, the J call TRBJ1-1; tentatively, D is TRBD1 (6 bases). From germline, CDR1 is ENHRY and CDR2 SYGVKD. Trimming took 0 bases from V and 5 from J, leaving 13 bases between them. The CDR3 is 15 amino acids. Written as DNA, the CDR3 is TGTGCCATCAGTGAGTCGGGCGGGGGGCGGACTGAAGCTTTCTTT. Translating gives CAISESGGGRTEAFF.

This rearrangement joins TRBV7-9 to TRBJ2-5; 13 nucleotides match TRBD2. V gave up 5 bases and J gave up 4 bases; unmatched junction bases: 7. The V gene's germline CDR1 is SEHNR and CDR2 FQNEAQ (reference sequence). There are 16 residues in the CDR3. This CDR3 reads CASSPTSGGAGETQYF. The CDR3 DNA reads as TGTGCCAGCAGCCCCACTAGCGGGGGGGCCGGAGAGACCCAGTACTTC.

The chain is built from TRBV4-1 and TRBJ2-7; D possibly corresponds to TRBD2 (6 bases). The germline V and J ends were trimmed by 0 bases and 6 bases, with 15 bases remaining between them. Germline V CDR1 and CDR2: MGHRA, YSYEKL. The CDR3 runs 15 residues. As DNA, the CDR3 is TGCGCCAGCAGCCAAGAAGGCCAGGCGCGGGGCGAGCAGTACTTC. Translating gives CASSQEGQARGEQYF.

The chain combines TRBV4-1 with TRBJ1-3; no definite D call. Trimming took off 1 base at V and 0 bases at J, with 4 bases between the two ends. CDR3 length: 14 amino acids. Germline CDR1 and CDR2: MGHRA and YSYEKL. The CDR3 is CASSQGISGNTIYF. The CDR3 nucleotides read TGCGCCAGCAGCCAAGGCATCTCTGGAAACACCATATATTTT.

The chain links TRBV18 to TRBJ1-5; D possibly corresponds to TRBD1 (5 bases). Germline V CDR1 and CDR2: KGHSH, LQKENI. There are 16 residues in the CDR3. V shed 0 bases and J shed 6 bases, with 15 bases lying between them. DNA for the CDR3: TGTGCCAGCTCACCACCGGGGGGAGGAGGGAGTCAGCCCCAGCATTTT. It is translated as CASSPPGGGGSQPQHF.

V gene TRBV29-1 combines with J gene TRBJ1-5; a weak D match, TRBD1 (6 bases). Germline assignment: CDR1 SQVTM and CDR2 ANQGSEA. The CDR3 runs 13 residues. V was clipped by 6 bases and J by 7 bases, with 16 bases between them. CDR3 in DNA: TGCAGCGTGACCAGGGGCGTCGGGCAGCCCCAGCATTTT. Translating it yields CSVTRGVGQPQHF.

The CDR3 nucleotides read TGTGCCTGGAGCGGGGGACAAGGGAACTACGAGCAGTACTTC. Translation gives CAWSGGQGNYEQYF. J is TRBJ2-7 and V is TRBV30; the D gene could be TRBD1 or TRBD2 (6 bases each). The germline V and J ends were trimmed by 3 bases and 3 bases, with 15 bases remaining between them. Germline-derived CDR1 and CDR2 are GTSNPN and SVGIG (reference sequence). The CDR3 runs 14 residues.

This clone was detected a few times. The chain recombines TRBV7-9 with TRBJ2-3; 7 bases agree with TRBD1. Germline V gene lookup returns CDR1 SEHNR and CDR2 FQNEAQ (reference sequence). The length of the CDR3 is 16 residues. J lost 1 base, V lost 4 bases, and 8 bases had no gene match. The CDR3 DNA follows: TGTGCCAGCAGCTCCCAGACAGGGTGGGGCACAGATACGCAGTATTTT. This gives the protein CASSSQTGWGTDTQYF.

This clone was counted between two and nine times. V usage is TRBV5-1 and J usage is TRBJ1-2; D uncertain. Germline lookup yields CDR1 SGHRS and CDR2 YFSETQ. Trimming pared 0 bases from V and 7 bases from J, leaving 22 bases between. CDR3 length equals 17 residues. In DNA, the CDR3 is TGCGCCAGCAGCTTGGTTCGCCCCGACGGCGACGCCTCTGGCTACACCTTC. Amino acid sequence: CASSLVRPDGDASGYTF.

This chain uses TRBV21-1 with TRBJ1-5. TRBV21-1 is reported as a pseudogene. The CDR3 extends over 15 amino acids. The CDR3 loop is CASERDSRTNQPQHF. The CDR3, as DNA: TGTGCCTCAGAACGGGACTCTCGGACTAATCAGCCCCAGCATTTT.

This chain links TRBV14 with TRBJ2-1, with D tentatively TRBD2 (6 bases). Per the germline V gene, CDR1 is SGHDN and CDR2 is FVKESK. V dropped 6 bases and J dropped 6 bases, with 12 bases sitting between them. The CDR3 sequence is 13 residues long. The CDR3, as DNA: TGTGCCAGCAGGGTGACTAGTAGCAATGAGCAGTTCTTC. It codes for CASRVTSSNEQFF.

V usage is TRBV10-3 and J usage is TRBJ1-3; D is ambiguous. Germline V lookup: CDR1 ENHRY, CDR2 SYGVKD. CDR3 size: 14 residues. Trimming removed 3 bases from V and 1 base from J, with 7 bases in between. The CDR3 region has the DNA TGTGCCATCAGTGATTCGAGGTCTGGAAACACCATATATTTT. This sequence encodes CAISDSRSGNTIYF.

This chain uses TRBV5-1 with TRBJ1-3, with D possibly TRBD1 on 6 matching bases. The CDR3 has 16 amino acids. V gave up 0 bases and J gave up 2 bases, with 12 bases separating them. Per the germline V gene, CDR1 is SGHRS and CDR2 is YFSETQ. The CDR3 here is CASSLVSGGPGNTIYF. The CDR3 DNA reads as TGCGCCAGCAGCTTGGTCTCCGGGGGGCCTGGAAACACCATATATTTT.

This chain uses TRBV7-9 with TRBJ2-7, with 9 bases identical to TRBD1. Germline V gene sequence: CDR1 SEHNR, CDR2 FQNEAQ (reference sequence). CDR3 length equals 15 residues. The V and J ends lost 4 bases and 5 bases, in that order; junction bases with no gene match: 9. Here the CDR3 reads CASSSTGGSYNEQYF. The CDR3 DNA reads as TGTGCCAGCAGCTCGACAGGGGGTTCGTACAACGAGCAGTACTTC.

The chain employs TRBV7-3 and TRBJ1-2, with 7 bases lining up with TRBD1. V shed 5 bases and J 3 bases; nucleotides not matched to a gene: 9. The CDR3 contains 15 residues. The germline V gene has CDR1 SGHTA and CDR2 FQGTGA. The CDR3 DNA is TGTGCCAGCAGCCCCGGGGGAGGGGGCGACTATGGCTACACCTTC. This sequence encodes CASSPGGGGDYGYTF.

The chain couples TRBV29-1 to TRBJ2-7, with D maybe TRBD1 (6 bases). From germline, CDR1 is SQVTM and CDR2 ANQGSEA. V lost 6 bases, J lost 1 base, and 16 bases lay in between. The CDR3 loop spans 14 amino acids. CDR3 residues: CSVGGGGLSYEQYF. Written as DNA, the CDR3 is TGCAGCGTCGGTGGGGGCGGGCTGTCCTACGAGCAGTACTTC.

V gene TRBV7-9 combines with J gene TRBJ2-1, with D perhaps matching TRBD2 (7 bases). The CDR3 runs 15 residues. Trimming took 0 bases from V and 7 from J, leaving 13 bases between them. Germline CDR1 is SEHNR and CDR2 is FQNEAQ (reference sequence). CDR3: CASSLAGGLGNEQFF. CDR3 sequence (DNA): TGTGCCAGCAGCTTAGCGGGGGGGCTAGGGAATGAGCAGTTCTTC.